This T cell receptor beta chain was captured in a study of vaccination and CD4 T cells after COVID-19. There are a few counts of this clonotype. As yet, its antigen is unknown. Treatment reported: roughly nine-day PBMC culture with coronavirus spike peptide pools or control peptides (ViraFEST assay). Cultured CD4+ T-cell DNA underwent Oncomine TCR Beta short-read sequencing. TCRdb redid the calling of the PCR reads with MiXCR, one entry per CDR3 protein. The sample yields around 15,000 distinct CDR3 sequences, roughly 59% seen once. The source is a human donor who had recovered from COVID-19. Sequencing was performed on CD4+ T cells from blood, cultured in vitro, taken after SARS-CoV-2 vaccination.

CDR3 DNA sequence: TGTGCCAGCAGTGAACTGGGACAGGCGACCTACGAGCAGTACTTC. As protein: CASSELGQATYEQYF. The chain combines TRBV2 with TRBJ2-7; 8 nucleotides match TRBD1. There are 15 residues in the CDR3. The germline gives CDR1 SNHLY, CDR2 FYNNEI. V lost 2 bases to trimming and J lost 2 bases; unmatched junction nucleotides: 5.